The 30 T cell receptor beta chains below were found in one sample sequenced in a study of blood T cell repertoires in COVID-19. TCRdb's table, derived via immunoSEQ multiplex PCR, lists solely in-frame clones and lacks some. This table holds about 160,000 clones, approximately 84% found once. What was sequenced was peripheral blood. Receptor source: a woman aged 60 to 75 with COVID-19, enrolled during active disease.

The chain recombines TRBV10-1 with TRBJ1-6, with 7 bases identical to TRBD1. V was pared by 6 bases and J by 10 bases, with 6 bases of the junction left unmatched. Germline lookup yields CDR1 WNHNN and CDR2 SYGVQD (reference sequence). There are 13 residues in the CDR3. CDR3 nucleotide sequence: TGCGCCAGCAGCGGGACAGCCAGCTCACCCCTCCACTTT. Protein sequence: CASSGTASSPLHF.

This chain uses TRBV7-3 with TRBJ2-1; perhaps TRBD1 as D (5 bases). The CDR3 extends over 14 amino acids. V dropped 1 base and J dropped 9 bases, with 13 bases sitting between them. CDR1 is SGHTA, CDR2 FQGTGA, per germline. For the CDR3, the DNA is TGTGCCAGCAGCTTAAGTCCAGGGTTTGGTGAGCAGTTCTTC. It yields the protein CASSLSPGFGEQFF.

V is TRBV5-1 and J is TRBJ1-4; 8 nucleotides line up with TRBD1. Germline V lookup: CDR1 SGHRS, CDR2 YFSETQ. This CDR3 region has 14 residues. J gave up 5 bases and V 2 bases, and 2 bases lay outside the gene matches. CDR3 DNA sequence: TGCGCCAGCAGCTTCACAGGGGGGAATGAAAAACTGTTTTTT. This encodes CASSFTGGNEKLFF.

This clone appeared once. The V gene is TRBV27, the J gene TRBJ2-7; 11 bases agree with TRBD2. V shed 1 base and J 6 bases; nucleotides not matched to a gene: 5. CDR1 MNHEY and CDR2 SMNVEV come from the germline V gene (reference sequence). CDR3 length: 15 amino acids. The CDR3 region has the DNA TGTGCCAGCAGTTTATTTAGCGGGAGGGCCTCCGAGCAGTACTTC. Encoded protein: CASSLFSGRASEQYF.

The chain is built from TRBV7-2 and TRBJ2-7; 7 bases are shared with TRBD1. V shed 5 bases and J 3 bases; nucleotides not matched to a gene: 7. The CDR3 runs to 14 residues. Germline values: CDR1 SGHTA, CDR2 FQGNSA. This chain's CDR3 is CASSTYRGNYEQYF. As DNA, the CDR3 is TGTGCCAGCAGCACCTACAGGGGCAACTACGAGCAGTACTTC.

This clone was counted between two and nine times. The chain employs TRBV10-1 and TRBJ1-1; D is uncertain. Trimming stripped 4 bases from V and 5 bases from J, with 14 bases between. The CDR3 runs 14 residues. Germline CDR1 and CDR2: WNHNN and SYGVQD (reference sequence). The CDR3: CASSGHARGTEAFF. CDR3 DNA sequence: TGCGCCAGCAGTGGACACGCACGCGGGACTGAAGCTTTCTTT.

In its sample, this clone was seen once. The chain has TRBV18 and TRBJ2-5, with 8 bases fitting TRBD1. CDR3 length equals 14 residues. Germline CDR1 is KGHSH and CDR2 is LQKENI. V lost 3 bases, J lost 5 bases, and 5 bases stayed unmatched. The CDR3, as DNA: TGTGCCAGCTCACCGGCAGGGGGCCTTGAGACCCAGTACTTC. It codes for CASSPAGGLETQYF.

The chain carries TRBV10-3 and TRBJ1-5; 7 bases fit TRBD1. V lost 8 bases and J lost 0; bases outside the gene matches: 4. This CDR3 has 14 amino acids. In germline, CDR1 is ENHRY, CDR2 SYGVKD. The CDR3 region has the DNA TGTGCCATCCGACAGGGTAATAGCAATCAGCCCCAGCATTTT. Its protein is CAIRQGNSNQPQHF.

The rearrangement links TRBV11-2 to TRBJ1-4; 9 positions agree with TRBD1. Germline V gene data show CDR1 as SGHAT and CDR2 as FQNNGV. This CDR3 is 17 amino acids long. Losses at the gene ends were 5 bases for V and 5 bases for J; bases not matched to a gene: 12. This CDR3 reads CASSPLPGQGPNEKLFF. The CDR3, as DNA: TGTGCCAGCAGCCCACTACCGGGACAGGGACCAAATGAAAAACTGTTTTTT.

This chain connects TRBV7-3 to TRBJ2-7, with D perhaps TRBD2 (5 bases). The germline V gene encodes CDR1 SGHTA and CDR2 FQGTGA. Trimming stripped 2 bases from V and 7 bases from J, with 21 bases between. The CDR3 is 16 amino acids. As DNA, the CDR3 is TGTGCCAGCAGCTTACAGCCCCCGCCGATGGGCGGGGAGCAGTACTTC. Translation: CASSLQPPPMGGEQYF. The whole variable domain, filled in from reference TRBV7-3 and TRBJ2-7, reads GAGVSQTPSNKVTEKGKYVELRCDPISGHTALYWYRQSLGQGPEFLIYFQGTGAADDSGLPNDRFFAVRPEGSVSTLKIQRTERGDSAVYLCASSLQPPPMGGEQYFGPGTRLTVT.

This clone came up once. The chain employs TRBV5-1 and TRBJ1-1; TRBD1 aligns across 7 bases. The CDR3 covers 15 residues. With 5 bases clipped from V and 3 bases from J, the junction kept 10 bases outside the gene matches. Germline assignment: CDR1 SGHRS and CDR2 YFSETQ. CDR3 residues: CASSLTGTEHTEAFF. CDR3 in DNA: TGCGCCAGCAGTCTTACCGGGACAGAGCACACTGAAGCTTTCTTT.

The chain combines TRBV7-9 with TRBJ2-5; possibly TRBD2 for D (6 bases). This CDR3 contains 16 residues. V was trimmed by 4 bases and J by 5 bases, leaving 20 bases between them. Germline-derived CDR1 and CDR2 are SEHNR and FQNEAQ (reference sequence). This chain's CDR3 is CASSWGTLEVGETQYF. The CDR3 DNA reads TGTGCCAGCAGCTGGGGGACTCTTGAAGTCGGTGAGACCCAGTACTTC.

This clone was detected a few times. The same CDR3 can be traced to other DNA sequences in this sample. This chain links TRBV5-6 with TRBJ1-1; D may be TRBD1 (6 bases). This CDR3 comprises 17 residues. Germline V CDR1 and CDR2: SGHDT, YYEEEE. The germline V and J ends were trimmed by 0 bases and 0 bases, with 15 bases remaining between them. CDR3 amino acids: CASSLGPGVKMNTEAFF. The CDR3 DNA follows: TGTGCCAGCAGCTTGGGTCCAGGGGTTAAAATGAACACTGAAGCTTTCTTT. Complete variable domain (other parts from reference TRBV5-6 and TRBJ1-1): DAGVTQSPTHLIKTRGQQVTLRCSPKSGHDTVSWYQQALGQGPQFIFQYYEEEERQRGNFPDRFSGHQFPNYSSELNVNALLLGDSALYLCASSLGPGVKMNTEAFFGQGTRLTVV.

This rearrangement joins TRBV5-5 to TRBJ1-1; 11 bases agree with TRBD1. The junction had 9 bases not matched to a gene; V was cut back by 4 bases and J by 4 bases. CDR1 is SGHKS, CDR2 YYEKEE, per germline (reference sequence). The CDR3 consists of 16 residues. In DNA form, the CDR3 reads TGTGCCAGCAGCAAGAAAGGGACAGGGGGAGGCACTGAAGCTTTCTTT. Its translation: CASSKKGTGGGTEAFF.

The chain uses TRBV30 and TRBJ2-5; 7 nucleotides line up with TRBD1. Unmatched junction bases numbered 3, after V lost 3 bases and J lost 2 bases. Germline CDR1 is GTSNPN and CDR2 is SVGIG (reference sequence). The length of the CDR3 is 13 residues. CDR3 sequence (DNA): TGTGCCTGGAGGTTGACAGGGCAAGAGACCCAGTACTTC. Translation gives CAWRLTGQETQYF.

CDR3 bases: TGTGCCAGCAGCCTAGAGTTACAGGAGACCCAGTACTTC. The encoded protein is CASSLELQETQYF. The gene calls are TRBV14 and TRBJ2-5; D is unclear. This CDR3 region has 13 residues. Germline V gene sequence: CDR1 SGHDN, CDR2 FVKESK. The V and J ends lost 4 bases and 5 bases respectively, with 11 bases between them.

The genes are TRBV7-9 and TRBJ2-7; no clear D. The CDR3 length is 13 residues. The V gene lost 5 bases and the J gene lost 0 bases, with 8 bases spanning the gap. CDR1 is SEHNR and CDR2 is FQNEAQ in the germline V gene (reference sequence). The CDR3 sequence is CASSGGPSYEQYF. DNA for the CDR3: TGTGCCAGCAGCGGCGGCCCCTCCTACGAGCAGTACTTC.

The V gene is TRBV5-1, the J gene TRBJ1-3; weak D call: TRBD1 (5 bases). V lost 4 bases and J lost 0, with 14 bases in between. This CDR3 comprises 16 residues. Germline V gene data show CDR1 as SGHRS and CDR2 as YFSETQ. The CDR3 loop reads CASSRGTTSSGNTIYF. In DNA, the CDR3 is TGCGCCAGCAGCAGGGGCACGACCAGCTCTGGAAACACCATATATTTT.

The rearrangement links TRBV5-1 to TRBJ2-1; no clear D. The V gene's germline CDR1 is SGHRS and CDR2 YFSETQ. The CDR3 totals 16 residues. Trimming removed 0 bases from V and 0 bases from J, with 10 bases in between. CDR3 amino acids: CASSLERPSSYNEQFF. The CDR3 nucleotides are TGCGCCAGCAGCTTGGAACGCCCGAGCTCCTACAATGAGCAGTTCTTC.

This clone was picked up one time. The chain recombines TRBV5-1 with TRBJ1-6; weak D call: TRBD1 (5 bases). The V and J ends lost 4 bases and 5 bases respectively, with 7 bases between them. There are 13 residues in the CDR3. Germline CDR1 SGHRS, CDR2 YFSETQ. The DNA for the CDR3 is TGCGCCAGCAGCCCAGGGAATAATTCACCCCTCCACTTT. Its translation is CASSPGNNSPLHF.

In DNA form, the CDR3 reads TGTGCCAGTAGTATAGTTCGGCAGGGTAATCAGCCCCAGCATTTT. Its protein is CASSIVRQGNQPQHF. The chain carries TRBV19 and TRBJ1-5; TRBD1 might be the D (5 bases). This CDR3 has 15 residues. CDR1 and CDR2 (germline): LNHDA, SQIVND (reference sequence). Trimming stripped 1 base from V and 4 bases from J, with 11 bases between. Combining the CDR3 with reference TRBV19 and TRBJ1-5 gives the whole variable domain DGGITQSPKYLFRKEGQNVTLSCEQNLNHDAMYWYRQDPGQGLRLIYYSQIVNDFQKGDIAEGYSVSREKKESFPLTVTSAQKNPTAFYLCASSIVRQGNQPQHFGDGTRLSIL.

The J gene is TRBJ1-6, the V gene TRBV7-8, with TRBD1 identical over 11 bases. V lost 3 bases to trimming and J lost 9 bases; unmatched junction nucleotides: 7. The CDR3 has 16 amino acids. Germline V gene sequence: CDR1 SGHVS, CDR2 FQNEAQ. CDR3 sequence: CASSLATGTGGSPLHF. In nucleotides, the CDR3 is TGTGCCAGCAGCTTGGCTACCGGGACAGGGGGTTCACCCCTCCACTTT.

The rearrangement uses TRBV19 and TRBJ1-1; 10 bases line up with TRBD1. The CDR3 is made up of 18 amino acids. The V segment lost 3 bases and the J segment 1 base; nucleotides outside the gene matches: 11. Germline V gene sequence: CDR1 LNHDA, CDR2 SQIVND (reference sequence). Here the CDR3 reads CASSMLPGQGSENTEAFF. As DNA, the CDR3 is TGTGCCAGTAGTATGCTTCCGGGACAGGGGTCGGAGAACACTGAAGCTTTCTTT.

The chain couples TRBV3-1 (or the pseudogene TRBV3-2) to TRBJ2-5; D uncertain. CDR1 and CDR2 (germline): LGHDT, YNNKEL (reference sequence). The CDR3 loop spans 10 amino acids. V shed 6 bases and J shed 3 bases, with 2 bases lying between them. CDR3 amino acids: CASSKETQYF. CDR3 coding DNA: TGTGCCAGCAGTAAAGAGACCCAGTACTTC.

The CDR3 DNA follows: TGTGCCAGCAGCTTAGCTTGGGGGACAGGGGGCGGAAATGAAAAACTGTTTTTT. Protein sequence: CASSLAWGTGGGNEKLFF. The V and J genes are TRBV11-2 and TRBJ1-4, with TRBD1 matching over 12 bases. This CDR3 is 18 amino acids long. Germline CDR1 and CDR2: SGHAT and FQNNGV. V lost 1 base to trimming and J lost 5 bases; unmatched junction nucleotides: 8.

J is TRBJ1-1 and V is TRBV5-1; D unresolved. The CDR3 has 11 residues. Germline CDR1 SGHRS, CDR2 YFSETQ. V was shortened by 6 bases and J by 2 bases, with 5 bases between the two germline ends. In DNA form, the CDR3 reads TGCGCCAGCACATTCAACACTGAAGCTTTCTTT. Residues: CASTFNTEAFF.

This chain links TRBV3-1 (or the pseudogene TRBV3-2) with TRBJ1-2, with a possible D match to TRBD1 (6 bases). The CDR3 extends over 13 amino acids. V was pared by 8 bases and J by 2 bases, with 12 bases between. Germline loops: CDR1 LGHDT, CDR2 YNNKEL (reference sequence). The CDR3: CASSPTGNYGYTF. DNA for the CDR3: TGTGCCAGCTCCCCTACAGGGAACTATGGCTACACCTTC.

The V and J genes are TRBV5-1 and TRBJ2-1; the match to TRBD2 covers 8 bases. Germline loops: CDR1 SGHRS, CDR2 YFSETQ. This CDR3 is 14 amino acids long. Trimming removed 7 bases from V and 4 bases from J; junction bases left unmatched: 7. The CDR3 spells CASSGASGYNEQFF. The CDR3 DNA reads as TGCGCCAGCTCGGGGGCTAGCGGGTACAATGAGCAGTTCTTC.

This clone was seen once. V and J are TRBV19 and TRBJ1-4; D gene ambiguous. This CDR3 is 13 amino acids long. V lost 5 bases and J lost 7, with 11 bases in between. Germline CDR1 reads LNHDA; CDR2 reads SQIVND (reference sequence). CDR3 in amino acids: CASSLRAGEKLFF. CDR3 sequence (DNA): TGTGCCAGTAGTTTGAGGGCGGGTGAAAAACTGTTTTTT.

There are a few counts of this clone. The chain has TRBV18 and TRBJ2-3; D is undetermined. V was shortened by 5 bases and J by 0 bases, with 9 bases between the two germline ends. Germline V gives CDR1 KGHSH, CDR2 LQKENI. CDR3 length: 14 residues. CDR3 sequence: CASSADGSTDTQYF. The CDR3 DNA reads as TGTGCCAGCTCAGCAGACGGGAGCACAGATACGCAGTATTTT.